This T cell receptor (beta chain) emerged from a study of blood T cell repertoires in COVID-19. Study-wide context: Collection of acute and convalescent COVID-19 samples took place in the United States, Italy and Spain. Sources were T cells, B-cell-depleted T cells, or PBMCs; the material itself was cDNA or gDNA.

Original methodology: It was from reference gene primer amplification that nucleated cell counts were estimated. Libraries were prepared by immunoSEQ multiplex PCR; TCRdb keeps only in-frame clonotypes and omits some of them. That table supplies the V and J calls and clone size; D and trimming were determined from the DNA. The table has under 300,000 clones, 80% to 90% seen once. Trimming shortened V by 2 bases and J by 0 bases, and 10 bases separated the two germline ends. Germline V gene lookup returns CDR1 PRHDT and CDR2 FYEKMQ (reference sequence). The CDR3 totals 16 residues. The sequence derives from a man in his sixties with acute or convalescent COVID-19. Specimen: peripheral blood. The V and J genes are TRBV13 and TRBJ2-2, with D uncertain. This CDR3 is CASSLSDTSNTGELFF. In DNA, the CDR3 is TGTGCCAGCAGCTTAAGTGACACTTCGAACACCGGGGAGCTGTTTTTT. Full variable domain (rest looked up from reference TRBV13 and TRBJ2-2): AAGVIQSPRHLIKEKRETATLKCYPIPRHDTVYWYQQGPGQDPQFLISFYEKMQSDKGSIPDRFSAQQFSDYHSELNMSSLELGDSALYFCASSLSDTSNTGELFFGEGSRLTVL.